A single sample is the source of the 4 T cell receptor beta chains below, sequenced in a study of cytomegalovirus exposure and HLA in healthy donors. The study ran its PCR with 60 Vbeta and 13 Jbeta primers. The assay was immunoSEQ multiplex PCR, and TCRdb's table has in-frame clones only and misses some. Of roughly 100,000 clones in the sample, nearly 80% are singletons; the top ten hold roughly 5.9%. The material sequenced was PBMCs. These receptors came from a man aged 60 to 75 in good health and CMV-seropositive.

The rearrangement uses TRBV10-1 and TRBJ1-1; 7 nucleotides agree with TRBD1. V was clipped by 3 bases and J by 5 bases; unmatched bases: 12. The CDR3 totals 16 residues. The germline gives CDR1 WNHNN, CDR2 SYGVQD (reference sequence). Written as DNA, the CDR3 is TGCGCCAGCAGTGAAGACAGGGCCGAGGGTTGGACTGAAGCTTTCTTT. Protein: CASSEDRAEGWTEAFF.

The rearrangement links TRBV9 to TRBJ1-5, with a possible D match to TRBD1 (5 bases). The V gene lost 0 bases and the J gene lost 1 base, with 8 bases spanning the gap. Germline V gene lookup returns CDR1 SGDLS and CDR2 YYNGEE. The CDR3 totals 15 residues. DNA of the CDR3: TGTGCCAGCAGCGTAGGTGGGGCGAGCAATCAGCCCCAGCATTTT. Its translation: CASSVGGASNQPQHF.

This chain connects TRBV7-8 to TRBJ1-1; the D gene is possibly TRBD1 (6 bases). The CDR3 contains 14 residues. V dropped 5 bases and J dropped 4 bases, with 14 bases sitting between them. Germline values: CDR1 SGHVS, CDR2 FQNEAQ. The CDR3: CASSPKVQGTEAFF. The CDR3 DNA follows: TGTGCCAGCAGCCCCAAGGTACAGGGCACTGAAGCTTTCTTT. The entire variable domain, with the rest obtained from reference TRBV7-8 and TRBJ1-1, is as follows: GAGVSQSPRYKVAKRGQDVALRCDPISGHVSLFWYQQALGQGPEFLTYFQNEAQLDKSGLPSDRFFAERPEGSVSTLKIQRTQQEDSAVYLCASSPKVQGTEAFFGQGTRLTVV.

CDR3 in DNA: TGCGCCAGCAGCCTCACAGGGGGCGGTGGCTACACCTTC. Translated: CASSLTGGGGYTF. V is TRBV4-3 and J is TRBJ1-2, with TRBD1 identical over 9 bases. This CDR3 is 13 amino acids long. Germline-derived CDR1 and CDR2 are LGHNA and YSLEER. Trimming cost V 4 bases and J 7 bases; bases outside gene matches: 4.